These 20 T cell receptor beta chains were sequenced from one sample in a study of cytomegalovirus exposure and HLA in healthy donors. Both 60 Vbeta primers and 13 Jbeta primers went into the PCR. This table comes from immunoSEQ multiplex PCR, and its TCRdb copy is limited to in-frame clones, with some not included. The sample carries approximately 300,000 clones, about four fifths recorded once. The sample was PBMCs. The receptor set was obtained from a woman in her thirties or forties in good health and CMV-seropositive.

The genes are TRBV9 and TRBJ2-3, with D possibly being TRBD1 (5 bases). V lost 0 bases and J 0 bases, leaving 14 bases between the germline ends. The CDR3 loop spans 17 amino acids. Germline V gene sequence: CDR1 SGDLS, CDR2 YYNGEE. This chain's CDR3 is CASSVGPWTFSTDTQYF. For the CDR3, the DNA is TGTGCCAGCAGCGTAGGGCCATGGACATTCAGCACAGATACGCAGTATTTT.

As DNA, the CDR3 is TGTGCCAGCTCACCAATGGGCCAGGGGGTCAGGTACAATGAGCAGTTCTTC. Translating gives CASSPMGQGVRYNEQFF. The V and J genes are TRBV18 and TRBJ2-1; 7 positions match TRBD1. Trimming removed 2 bases from V and 4 bases from J; junction bases left unmatched: 11. The length of the CDR3 is 17 residues. Looked up from germline, CDR1 is KGHSH and CDR2 is LQKENI.

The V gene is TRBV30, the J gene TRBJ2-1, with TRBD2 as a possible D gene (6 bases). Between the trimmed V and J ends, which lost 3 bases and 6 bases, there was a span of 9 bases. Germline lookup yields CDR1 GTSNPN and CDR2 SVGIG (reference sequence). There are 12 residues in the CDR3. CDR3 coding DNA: TGTGCCTGGAGCGGGGGAAGCAATGAGCAGTTCTTC. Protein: CAWSGGSNEQFF.

The DNA for the CDR3 is TGTGCCAGTAGTCCAGGCCCCTATGGCTACACCTTC. It yields the protein CASSPGPYGYTF. The chain joins TRBV19 to TRBJ1-2; D gene ambiguous. CDR1 is LNHDA and CDR2 is SQIVND in the germline V gene (reference sequence). This CDR3 region has 12 residues. V was cut by 5 bases and J by 4 bases, with 8 bases left in between.

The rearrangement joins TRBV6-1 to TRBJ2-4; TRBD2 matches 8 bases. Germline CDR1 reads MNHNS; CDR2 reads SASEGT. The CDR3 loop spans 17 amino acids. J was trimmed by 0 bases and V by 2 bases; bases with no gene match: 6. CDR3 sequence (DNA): TGTGCCAGCAGTGAACACGGGGGGGATCTAGCCAAAAACATTCAGTACTTC. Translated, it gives CASSEHGGDLAKNIQYF.

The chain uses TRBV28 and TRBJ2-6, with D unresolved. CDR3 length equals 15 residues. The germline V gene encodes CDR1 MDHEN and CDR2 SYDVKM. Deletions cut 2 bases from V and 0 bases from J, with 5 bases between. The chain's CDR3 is CASSLRHSGANVLTF. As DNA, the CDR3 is TGTGCCAGCAGTTTAAGACACTCTGGGGCCAACGTCCTGACTTTC. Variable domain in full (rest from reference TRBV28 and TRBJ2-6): DVKVTQSSRYLVKRTGEKVFLECVQDMDHENMFWYRQDPGLGLRLIYFSYDVKMKEKGDIPEGYSVSREKKERFSLILESASTNQTSMYLCASSLRHSGANVLTFGAGSRLTVL.

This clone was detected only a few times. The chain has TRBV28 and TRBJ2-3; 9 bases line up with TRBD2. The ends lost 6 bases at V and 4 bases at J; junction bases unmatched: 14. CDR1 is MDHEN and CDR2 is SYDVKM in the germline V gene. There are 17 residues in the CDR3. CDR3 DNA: TGTGCCAGCAGCGTAAGGGGCGCTAGCGGGATGGCAGATACGCAGTATTTT. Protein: CASSVRGASGMADTQYF.

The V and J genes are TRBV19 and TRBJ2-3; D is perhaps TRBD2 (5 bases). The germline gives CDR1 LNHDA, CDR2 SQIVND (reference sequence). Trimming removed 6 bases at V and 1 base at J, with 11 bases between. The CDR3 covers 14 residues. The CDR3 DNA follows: TGTGCCAGTAGCTTTTCAGCGGGCACAGATACGCAGTATTTT. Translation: CASSFSAGTDTQYF.

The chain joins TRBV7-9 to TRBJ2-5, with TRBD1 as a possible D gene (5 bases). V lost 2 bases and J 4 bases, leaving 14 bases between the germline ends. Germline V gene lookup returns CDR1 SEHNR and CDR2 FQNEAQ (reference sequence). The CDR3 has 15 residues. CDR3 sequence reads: CASSLILGQGETQYF. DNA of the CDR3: TGTGCCAGCAGCTTAATTTTAGGTCAGGGAGAGACCCAGTACTTC. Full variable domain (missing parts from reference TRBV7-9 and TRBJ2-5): DTGVSQNPRHKITKRGQNVTFRCDPISEHNRLYWYRQTLGQGPEFLTYFQNEAQLEKSRLLSDRFSAERPKGSFSTLEIQRTEQGDSAMYLCASSLILGQGETQYFGPGTRLLVL.

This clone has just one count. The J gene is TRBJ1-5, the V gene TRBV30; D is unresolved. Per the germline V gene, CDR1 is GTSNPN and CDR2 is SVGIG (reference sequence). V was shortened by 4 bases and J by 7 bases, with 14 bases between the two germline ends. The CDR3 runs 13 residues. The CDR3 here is CAWTPAGGQPQHF. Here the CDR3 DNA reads TGTGCCTGGACTCCGGCGGGCGGGCAGCCCCAGCATTTT. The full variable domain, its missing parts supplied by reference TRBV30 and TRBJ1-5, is SQTIHQWPATLVQPVGSPLSLECTVEGTSNPNLYWYRQAAGRGLQLLFYSVGIGQISSEVPQNLSASRPQDRQFILSSKKLLLSDSGFYLCAWTPAGGQPQHFGDGTRLSIL.

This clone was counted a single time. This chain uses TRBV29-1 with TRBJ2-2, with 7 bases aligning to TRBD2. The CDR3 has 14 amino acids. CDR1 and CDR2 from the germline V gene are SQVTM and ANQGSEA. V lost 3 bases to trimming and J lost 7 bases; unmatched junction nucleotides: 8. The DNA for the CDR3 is TGCAGCGTTGATCGACGGGAGGTCGACGGGGAGCTGTTTTTT. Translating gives CSVDRREVDGELFF.

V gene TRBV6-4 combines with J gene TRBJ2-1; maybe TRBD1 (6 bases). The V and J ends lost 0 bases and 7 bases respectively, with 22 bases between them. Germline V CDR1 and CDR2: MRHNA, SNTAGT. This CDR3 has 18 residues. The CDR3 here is CASSDSPSQGGIRNEQFF. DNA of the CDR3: TGTGCCAGCAGTGACTCTCCGTCACAGGGTGGGATTAGGAATGAGCAGTTCTTC.

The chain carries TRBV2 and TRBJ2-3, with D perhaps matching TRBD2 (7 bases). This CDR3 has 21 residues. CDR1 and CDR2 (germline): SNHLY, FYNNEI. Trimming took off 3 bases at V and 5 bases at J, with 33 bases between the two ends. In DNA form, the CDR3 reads TGTGCCAGCAGTGATGTGGGTACCTTGATGGGGCGGCGGGGGCGTGGAGATACGCAGTATTTT. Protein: CASSDVGTLMGRRGRGDTQYF. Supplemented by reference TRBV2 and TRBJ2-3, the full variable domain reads EPEVTQTPSHQVTQMGQEVILRCVPISNHLYFYWYRQILGQKVEFLVSFYNNEISEKSEIFDDQFSVERPDGSNFTLKIRSTKLEDSAMYFCASSDVGTLMGRRGRGDTQYFGPGTRLTVL.

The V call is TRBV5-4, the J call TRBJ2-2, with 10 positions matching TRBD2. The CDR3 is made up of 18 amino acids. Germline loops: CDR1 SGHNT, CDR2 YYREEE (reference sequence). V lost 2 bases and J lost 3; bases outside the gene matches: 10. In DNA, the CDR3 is TGTGCCAGCAGCTTCGGCCCGGGACTAGCGAAACACACCGGGGAGCTGTTTTTT. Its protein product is CASSFGPGLAKHTGELFF.

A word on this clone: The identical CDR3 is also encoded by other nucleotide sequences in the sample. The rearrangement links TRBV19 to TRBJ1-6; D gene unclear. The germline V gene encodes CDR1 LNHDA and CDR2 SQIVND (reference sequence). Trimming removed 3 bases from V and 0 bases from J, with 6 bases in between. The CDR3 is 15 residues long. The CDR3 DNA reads TGTGCCAGTAGTATCGGTCTCTCCTATAATTCACCCCTCCACTTT. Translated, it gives CASSIGLSYNSPLHF.

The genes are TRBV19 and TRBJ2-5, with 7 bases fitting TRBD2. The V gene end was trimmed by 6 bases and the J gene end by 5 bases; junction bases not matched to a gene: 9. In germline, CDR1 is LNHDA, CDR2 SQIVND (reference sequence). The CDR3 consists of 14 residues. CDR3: CASRKSGDWETQYF. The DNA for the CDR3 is TGTGCCAGTAGGAAAAGCGGGGATTGGGAGACCCAGTACTTC.

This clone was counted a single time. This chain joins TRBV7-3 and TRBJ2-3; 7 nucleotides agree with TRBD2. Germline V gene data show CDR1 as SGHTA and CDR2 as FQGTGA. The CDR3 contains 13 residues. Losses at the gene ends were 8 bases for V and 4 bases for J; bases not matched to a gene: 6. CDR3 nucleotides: TGTGCCAGCGGGAGGGCCAGGTCAGATACGCAGTATTTT. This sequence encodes CASGRARSDTQYF.

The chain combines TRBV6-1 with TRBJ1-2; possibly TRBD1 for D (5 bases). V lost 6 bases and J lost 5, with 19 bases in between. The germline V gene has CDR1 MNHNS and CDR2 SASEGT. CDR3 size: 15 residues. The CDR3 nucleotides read TGTGCCAGCAGCGCGACTGCGGGACTGAGTTATGGCTACACCTTC. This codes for CASSATAGLSYGYTF.

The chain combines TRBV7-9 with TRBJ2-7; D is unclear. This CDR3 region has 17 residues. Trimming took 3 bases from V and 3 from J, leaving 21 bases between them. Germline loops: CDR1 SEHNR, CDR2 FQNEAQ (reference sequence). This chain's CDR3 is CASSFMPEESSHYEQYF. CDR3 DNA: TGTGCCAGCAGCTTCATGCCCGAGGAGTCTAGTCACTACGAGCAGTACTTC.

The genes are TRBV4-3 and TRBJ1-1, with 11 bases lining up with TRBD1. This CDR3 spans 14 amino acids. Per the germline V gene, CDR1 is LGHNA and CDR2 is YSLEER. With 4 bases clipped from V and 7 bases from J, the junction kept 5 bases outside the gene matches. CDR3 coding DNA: TGCGCCAGCAGCCCAGGACAGGGGGCCCGTGAAGCTTTCTTT. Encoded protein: CASSPGQGAREAFF.